The sequence of this T cell receptor (beta chain) was determined in a study of blood T cell repertoires in COVID-19. Background on the study: The cDNA or gDNA used as material had been derived from T cells, B-cell-depleted T cells, or PBMCs.

The V end lost 2 bases, the J end lost 0 bases, and 4 bases lay between the germline ends. Germline V gene lookup returns CDR1 SGHTA and CDR2 FQGTGA. The CDR3 is 13 amino acids. Original handling: For nucleated cells, counts were estimated from reference gene primer amplification. Clones were sequenced by immunoSEQ multiplex PCR, and TCRdb holds only the in-frame ones, with some missing. V and J calls and clone size are those listed in that table; D and trimming were worked out from the DNA. The sample records under 300,000 clones, around 90% being singletons. V usage is TRBV7-3 and J usage is TRBJ1-1; no definite D call. Sequencing was performed on peripheral blood. The origin of this receptor is a man in his fifties with acute or convalescent COVID-19. CDR3 protein: CASSLEMNTEAFF. For the CDR3, the DNA is TGTGCCAGCAGCTTAGAGATGAACACTGAAGCTTTCTTT.